One and the same sample provided the 26 T cell receptor beta chains below, sequenced in a study of blood T cell repertoires in COVID-19. Libraries were prepared by immunoSEQ multiplex PCR; TCRdb keeps only in-frame clonotypes and omits some of them. The sample comprises about 170,000 clones, 80% to 90% of which are singletons, and approximately 2.6% rests with the top ten. Sequencing used peripheral blood. All receptors come from a woman older than 75 with COVID-19, enrolled during active disease.

The V gene is TRBV28, the J gene TRBJ1-4; 7 bases match TRBD1. The ends lost 6 bases at V and 7 bases at J; junction bases unmatched: 20. In germline, CDR1 is MDHEN, CDR2 SYDVKM. This CDR3 spans 18 amino acids. The CDR3 protein is CASSPLDRDSYVGEKLFF. CDR3 DNA: TGTGCCAGCAGCCCCCTCGACAGGGACTCATACGTTGGTGAAAAACTGTTTTTT.

The V call is TRBV28, the J call TRBJ2-3; tentatively, D is TRBD2 (6 bases). CDR1 is MDHEN, CDR2 SYDVKM, per germline. Between the trimmed V and J ends, which lost 6 bases and 0 bases, there was a span of 10 bases. The CDR3 spans 14 residues. The CDR3 coding sequence is TGTGCCAGCAGGGAGGGTGGGAGCACAGATACGCAGTATTTT. Residues: CASREGGSTDTQYF.

CDR3 in DNA: TGTGCCAGCAGCGAGGGGGTTTCGGGACCGACAAATTCACCCCTCCACTTT. Translation gives CASSEGVSGPTNSPLHF. The chain uses TRBV7-3 and TRBJ1-6; D is perhaps TRBD1 (6 bases). V lost 5 bases to trimming and J lost 7 bases, with 21 bases between them. CDR3 length: 17 amino acids. Germline lookup yields CDR1 SGHTA and CDR2 FQGTGA.

The CDR3 loop is CASSEYVSAGAIYEQYF. In DNA form, the CDR3 reads TGTGCCAGCAGTGAATACGTCTCGGCGGGAGCGATCTACGAGCAGTACTTC. V gene TRBV2 combines with J gene TRBJ2-7; 7 bases are shared with TRBD2. Germline CDR1 is SNHLY and CDR2 is FYNNEI. J was trimmed by 3 bases and V by 2 bases; bases with no gene match: 13. This CDR3 has 17 amino acids.

The chain is built from TRBV6-6 and TRBJ1-2, with D possibly TRBD1 on 6 matching bases. The CDR3 contains 13 residues. Germline V gene sequence: CDR1 MNHNY, CDR2 SVGAGI (reference sequence). V lost 4 bases, J lost 1 base, and 7 bases lay in between. The CDR3, as DNA: TGTGCCAGCAGTTCGGACAGTAACTATGGCTACACCTTC. Residues: CASSSDSNYGYTF.

With respect to this clone: Relative to the germline gene, one junction end is altered; a read error may explain this. This sequence joins TRBV6-2 or TRBV6-3 and TRBJ2-3; 10 nucleotides match TRBD2. There are 12 residues in the CDR3. Germline V CDR1 and CDR2: MNHEY, SVGEGT. The CDR3 DNA reads TGTGCCAGCAGGCCTCTAGCGGGGGCACCAAGTTTT. This encodes CASRPLAGAPSF.

The CDR3 loop is CASSLPEAVESQYF. The CDR3 region has the DNA TGTGCCAGCAGTTTGCCAGAGGCCGTGGAGTCGCAGTATTTT. The J gene is TRBJ2-3, the V gene TRBV27; D unclear. Germline CDR1 and CDR2: MNHEY and SMNVEV (reference sequence). Trimming stripped 3 bases from V and 10 bases from J, with 17 bases between. The CDR3 extends over 14 amino acids.

This clone was counted only a few times. V is TRBV24-1 and J is TRBJ1-5, with 9 positions matching TRBD1. The CDR3 is 13 residues long. V shed 10 bases and J 6 bases; nucleotides not matched to a gene: 6. The V gene's germline CDR1 is KGHDR and CDR2 SFDVKD. The CDR3 sequence is CATQGAGGQPQHF. CDR3 coding DNA: TGTGCCACACAGGGGGCAGGAGGTCAGCCCCAGCATTTT.

J is TRBJ2-3 and V is TRBV19, with D tentatively TRBD1 (6 bases). CDR3 length: 14 amino acids. Trimming left V 3 bases short and J 5 bases short, with 12 bases between. Germline CDR1 LNHDA, CDR2 SQIVND (reference sequence). The CDR3 nucleotides are TGTGCCAGTAGTATGGGGCAGGGGATAGATACGCAGTATTTT. It translates to CASSMGQGIDTQYF.

The chain has TRBV6-2 or TRBV6-3 and TRBJ1-1; a possible D gene is TRBD1 (5 bases). V gave up 5 bases and J gave up 9 bases, with 16 bases separating them. The CDR3 consists of 13 residues. From germline, CDR1 is MNHEY and CDR2 SVGEGT. Written as DNA, the CDR3 is TGTGCCAGCAGTCGAACAGGTGGCCCTCAAGCTTTCTTT. Translating it yields CASSRTGGPQAFF.

About this clone: In the same sample, other DNA sequences code for this CDR3. The gene calls are TRBV28 and TRBJ1-2; 9 nucleotides align to TRBD1. CDR1 MDHEN and CDR2 SYDVKM come from the germline V gene. J was trimmed by 5 bases and V by 4 bases; bases with no gene match: 8. The CDR3 has 15 residues. The CDR3 nucleotides read TGTGCCAGCAGTTCACCGGGACAGGGAGGGTATGGCTACACCTTC. This codes for CASSSPGQGGYGYTF.

V and J are TRBV5-4 and TRBJ1-1; D is ambiguous. The CDR3 length is 15 residues. Between the trimmed V and J ends, which lost 2 bases and 1 base, there was a span of 12 bases. Germline values: CDR1 SGHNT, CDR2 YYREEE (reference sequence). CDR3 sequence: CASSFSKNRNTEAFF. In nucleotides, the CDR3 is TGTGCCAGCAGCTTTTCGAAAAACAGGAACACTGAAGCTTTCTTT.

The rearrangement joins TRBV19 to TRBJ2-1; D may be TRBD2 (5 bases). Germline V lookup: CDR1 LNHDA, CDR2 SQIVND (reference sequence). The CDR3 runs 15 residues. V lost 0 bases and J 3 bases, leaving 9 bases between the germline ends. CDR3 protein: CASSIEPSIYNEQFF. CDR3 nucleotide sequence: TGTGCCAGTAGTATAGAACCTAGCATCTACAATGAGCAGTTCTTC.

The chain has TRBV27 and TRBJ2-2; D is unresolved. Per the germline V gene, CDR1 is MNHEY and CDR2 is SMNVEV (reference sequence). CDR3 length: 14 residues. V lost 5 bases and J lost 4, with 11 bases in between. CDR3 nucleotides: TGTGCCAGCAGTCTTAGAACCGGCACCGGGGAGCTGTTTTTT. This encodes CASSLRTGTGELFF.

The chain combines TRBV7-9 with TRBJ1-3; D uncertain. CDR3 length: 17 amino acids. Trimming took off 1 base at V and 4 bases at J, with 17 bases between the two ends. CDR1 is SEHNR, CDR2 FQNEAQ, per germline (reference sequence). CDR3 amino acids: CASSLETGPVVGNTIYF. CDR3 DNA: TGTGCCAGCAGCTTAGAAACCGGTCCTGTAGTCGGAAACACCATATATTTT.

CDR3 nucleotides: TGTGCCAGCAGTTTGCGGGGGCTCCAGCCCCAGCATTTT. Its protein is CASSLRGLQPQHF. The chain recombines TRBV27 with TRBJ1-5, with D possibly TRBD1 on 6 matching bases. V lost 3 bases, J lost 7 bases, and 10 bases lay in between. The germline V gene has CDR1 MNHEY and CDR2 SMNVEV (reference sequence). The CDR3 runs 13 residues.

The chain is built from TRBV7-2 and TRBJ1-2, with 8 bases fitting TRBD1. The V segment lost 5 bases and the J segment 6 bases; nucleotides outside the gene matches: 5. The germline V gene has CDR1 SGHTA and CDR2 FQGNSA. The CDR3 sequence is 13 residues long. The CDR3 spells CASSPDREHGYTF. As DNA, the CDR3 is TGTGCCAGCAGCCCGGACAGGGAGCATGGCTACACCTTC. Using reference TRBV7-2 and TRBJ1-2 for the parts outside the CDR3, the full variable domain is GAGVSQSPSNKVTEKGKDVELRCDPISGHTALYWYRQSLGQGLEFLIYFQGNSAPDKSGLPSDRFSAERTGGSVSTLTIQRTQQEDSAVYLCASSPDREHGYTFGSGTRLTVV.

This clone occurred once. The V and J genes are TRBV5-1 and TRBJ2-1, with a tentative D call TRBD1 (5 bases). The germline V gene has CDR1 SGHRS and CDR2 YFSETQ. Trimming shortened V by 4 bases and J by 3 bases, and 11 bases separated the two germline ends. There are 14 residues in the CDR3. CDR3: CASSPGDSYNEQFF. CDR3 nucleotides: TGCGCCAGCAGCCCCGGCGACAGCTACAATGAGCAGTTCTTC.

Only one count was recorded for this clone. The chain recombines TRBV28 with TRBJ2-7; the D gene is possibly TRBD2 (7 bases). There are 14 residues in the CDR3. CDR1 and CDR2 (germline): MDHEN, SYDVKM. V dropped 5 bases and J dropped 3 bases, with 14 bases sitting between them. The CDR3 DNA sequence: TGTGCCAGCAGTCTCAGCGGGACAAACTACGAGCAGTACTTC. Its protein product is CASSLSGTNYEQYF. The entire variable domain, with the rest obtained from reference TRBV28 and TRBJ2-7, is as follows: DVKVTQSSRYLVKRTGEKVFLECVQDMDHENMFWYRQDPGLGLRLIYFSYDVKMKEKGDIPEGYSVSREKKERFSLILESASTNQTSMYLCASSLSGTNYEQYFGPGTRLTVT.

This chain connects TRBV28 to TRBJ2-3, with 7 bases identical to TRBD2. The CDR3 length is 17 residues. CDR1 is MDHEN and CDR2 is SYDVKM in the germline V gene. V lost 2 bases to trimming and J lost 2 bases; unmatched junction nucleotides: 10. CDR3 loop: CASSLAAGDLLTDTQYF. In nucleotides, the CDR3 is TGTGCCAGCAGTTTAGCGGCGGGAGACCTACTCACAGATACGCAGTATTTT.

The rearrangement links TRBV5-1 to TRBJ2-5, with D hard to call. Between the trimmed V and J ends, which lost 3 bases and 1 base, there was a span of 4 bases. CDR1 and CDR2 from the germline V gene are SGHRS and YFSETQ. The CDR3 is 12 amino acids. CDR3 region: CASSSPQETQYF. The CDR3 DNA follows: TGCGCCAGCAGCTCTCCCCAAGAGACCCAGTACTTC.

The chain joins TRBV21-1 to TRBJ1-6. TRBV21-1 has pseudogene status. The CDR3 contains 15 residues. The CDR3 loop reads CASSKAGRGDSPLHF. The CDR3 DNA sequence: TGTGCCAGCAGCAAAGCAGGGCGGGGGGATTCACCCCTCCACTTT.

This clone was counted between two and nine times. The gene calls are TRBV7-9 and TRBJ1-6; 7 bases are a match to TRBD1. V gave up 4 bases and J gave up 3 bases; unmatched junction bases: 3. Germline lookup yields CDR1 SEHNR and CDR2 FQNEAQ (reference sequence). CDR3 length equals 15 residues. CDR3 in DNA: TGTGCCAGCAGCTCACAGGGGCTCTATAATTCACCCCTCCACTTT. It yields the protein CASSSQGLYNSPLHF.

CDR3 loop: CASSPIAGDTDTQYF. The CDR3 region has the DNA TGTGCCAGCTCACCCATAGCGGGGGACACAGATACGCAGTATTTT. The J gene is TRBJ2-3, the V gene TRBV18; 9 bases line up with TRBD2. Germline CDR1 and CDR2: KGHSH and LQKENI. The CDR3 covers 15 residues. The junction had 3 bases not matched to a gene; V was cut back by 3 bases and J by 2 bases.

This chain joins TRBV6-1 and TRBJ2-7; 8 positions match TRBD2. This CDR3 is 14 amino acids long. Trimming took 3 bases from V and 7 from J; bases not matched to a gene: 8. In germline, CDR1 is MNHNS, CDR2 SASEGT. The CDR3 sequence: CASSELAGRAEQYF. CDR3 in DNA: TGTGCCAGCAGTGAGTTAGCGGGAAGAGCTGAGCAGTACTTC.

The chain combines TRBV7-9 with TRBJ2-7; possible D gene TRBD1, 6 bases. The V and J ends lost 3 bases and 0 bases respectively, with 12 bases between them. CDR3 length equals 15 residues. The germline gives CDR1 SEHNR, CDR2 FQNEAQ (reference sequence). Written as DNA, the CDR3 is TGTGCCAGCAGCTTGTCTCGGGACACCTCCTACGAGCAGTACTTC. This translates into CASSLSRDTSYEQYF. Combining the CDR3 with reference TRBV7-9 and TRBJ2-7 gives the whole variable domain DTGVSQNPRHKITKRGQNVTFRCDPISEHNRLYWYRQTLGQGPEFLTYFQNEAQLEKSRLLSDRFSAERPKGSFSTLEIQRTEQGDSAMYLCASSLSRDTSYEQYFGPGTRLTVT.